The source of this T cell receptor delta chain is a study of Vδ1+ human thymocytes. Notes on this clone: As yet, its antigen is unknown.

Findings and limits, study-wide: Highly polyclonal TRG and TRD repertoires with Gaussian CDR3 length distributions appeared in thymus.

The germline gives CDR1 TSWWSYY, CDR2 QGS. The length of the CDR3 is 18 residues. V shed 5 bases, J shed 0 bases, and the junction held 12 bases outside the gene matches. RNA was extracted from the cells and then reverse transcribed. CDR3 amplicons came from multiplex PCR with pooled V-gene forward and constant-region reverse primers. TCRdb redid the clone calls on the multiplex PCR reads with CATT. The sample contains tens of thousands of delta-chain clones, 7% to 8.5% of which appear only once. This TCR derives from a child under two years old who had congenital heart surgery. The sequencing sample was made of Vdelta1+ gamma-delta thymocytes from the thymus. Sample subset: FACS-sorted CD3+ TCRalphabeta- TCRVdelta1+ TCRVdelta2- thymocytes. The V gene is TRDV1, the J gene TRDJ1; TRDD3 agrees at 10 bases. TCRdb offers no J gene call, so here the DNA was matched to germline to obtain one. In DNA form, the CDR3 reads TGTGCTCTTGGGTTTCCTACGTACTGGGGGATTGACACCGATAAACTCATCTTT. Translation: CALGFPTYWGIDTDKLIF.